Listed below are T cell receptor beta chains from one sample, sequenced in a study of OX40 agonist ivuxolimab in advanced cancers. Assay: immunoSEQ multiplex PCR; the TCRdb copy retains only in-frame clones and omits some. The sample shows about 79,000 clones, about 91% of them seen only once. The material sequenced was CD4+ or CD8+ T cells sorted from blood, taken in a trial of the OX40 agonist ivuxolimab. The receptors were gathered from an adult with an advanced solid tumor such as melanoma, head and neck, liver or kidney cancer. The CDR3 runs from the conserved cysteine through the conserved F or W. The D gene is left open where the match is weak. Where a row states a size, it is once, few, many or the class of an expanded clone; other rows omit it.

len: 15
j_gene: TRBJ2-5
v_gene: TRBV5-1
abundance: NA
d_gene: NA
CDR3nt: TGCGCCAGCCAAGGGAACACCGGCGGGGCAGAGACCCAGTACTTC
CDR3aa: CASQGNTGGAETQYF

len: 14
j_gene: TRBJ2-7
v_gene: TRBV6-6
abundance: NA
d_gene: NA
CDR3nt: TGTGCCAGCAGTGTCGGTGGGGCGAGAGACGAGCAGTACTTC
CDR3aa: CASSVGGARDEQYF

len: 15
j_gene: TRBJ2-3
v_gene: TRBV2
abundance: NA
d_gene: TRBD2
CDR3nt: TGTGCCAGCCGACTAGCGGGAATCGGCACAGATACGCAGTATTTT
CDR3aa: CASRLAGIGTDTQYF

len: 15
j_gene: TRBJ2-7
v_gene: TRBV19
abundance: NA
d_gene: TRBD2
CDR3nt: TGTGCCAGTAGTATCTGGGCGGGAGGGATCAACGAGCAGTACTTC
CDR3aa: CASSIWAGGINEQYF

len: 13
j_gene: TRBJ1-4
v_gene: TRBV7-9
abundance: NA
d_gene: NA
CDR3nt: TGTGCCAGCAGTTTGTCGGGTTCAGAAAAACTGTTTTTT
CDR3aa: CASSLSGSEKLFF

len: 15
j_gene: TRBJ2-5
v_gene: TRBV7-3
abundance: once
d_gene: TRBD1
CDR3nt: TGTGCCAGCAGCTTAAGACAGGGGGCCGGTGAGACCCAGTACTTC
CDR3aa: CASSLRQGAGETQYF

len: 12
j_gene: TRBJ2-5
v_gene: TRBV2
abundance: NA
d_gene: TRBD2
CDR3nt: TGTGCCAGCAGTGAAGCGCTCGGGAGGGTCAACTTC
CDR3aa: CASSEALGRVNF

len: 14
j_gene: TRBJ2-1
v_gene: TRBV18
abundance: NA
d_gene: NA
CDR3nt: TGTGCCAGCTCACAAGGGCCAGGGGCGAATGAGCAGTTCTTC
CDR3aa: CASSQGPGANEQFF

len: 15
j_gene: TRBJ2-5
v_gene: TRBV5-4
abundance: NA
d_gene: TRBD2
CDR3nt: TGTGCCAGCAGCATCCGGACTAGCGGCCAAGAGACCCAGTACTTC
CDR3aa: CASSIRTSGQETQYF

len: 15
j_gene: TRBJ2-5
v_gene: TRBV5-1
abundance: NA
d_gene: NA
CDR3nt: TGCGCCAGCAGCGAACAAAGACAGAGCCAAGAGACCCAGTACTTC
CDR3aa: CASSEQRQSQETQYF

len: 16
j_gene: TRBJ2-5
v_gene: TRBV5-1
abundance: NA
d_gene: TRBD1
CDR3nt: TGCGCCAGCAGCCCGACAGGGACAGGGGGCGTGGAGACCCAGTACTTC
CDR3aa: CASSPTGTGGVETQYF

len: 13
j_gene: TRBJ1-5
v_gene: TRBV30
abundance: NA
d_gene: NA
CDR3nt: TGTGCCTGGAAAGGACAGTTAGGTCAGCCCCAGCATTTT
CDR3aa: CAWKGQLGQPQHF

len: 17
j_gene: TRBJ2-2
v_gene: TRBV7-2
abundance: once
d_gene: NA
CDR3nt: TGTGCCAGCAGCTCGGGGGCACAGAGATTGAACACCGGGGAGCTGTTTTTT
CDR3aa: CASSSGAQRLNTGELFF

len: 13
j_gene: TRBJ2-3
v_gene: TRBV6-1
abundance: NA
d_gene: TRBD2
CDR3nt: TGTGCCAGCAGTGACGGACTAGCGGATACGCAGTATTTT
CDR3aa: CASSDGLADTQYF

len: 14
j_gene: TRBJ2-5
v_gene: TRBV2
abundance: NA
d_gene: TRBD2
CDR3nt: TGTGCCAGCAGGGAAACGGGGGGACAAGAGACCCAGTACTTC
CDR3aa: CASRETGGQETQYF

len: 13
j_gene: TRBJ2-5
v_gene: TRBV28
abundance: once
d_gene: NA
CDR3nt: TGTGCCAGCAGAAATACCCTGGGGGAGACCCAGTACTTC
CDR3aa: CASRNTLGETQYF

len: 15
j_gene: TRBJ2-6
v_gene: TRBV6-5
abundance: NA
d_gene: TRBD1
CDR3nt: TGTGCCAGCCACAGGGGGAACTCTGGGGCCAACGTCCTGACTTTC
CDR3aa: CASHRGNSGANVLTF

len: 13
j_gene: TRBJ1-1
v_gene: TRBV6-5
abundance: once
d_gene: NA
CDR3nt: TGTGCCAGCAGCCCGAGGGCGAACACTGAAGCTTTCTTT
CDR3aa: CASSPRANTEAFF

len: 14
j_gene: TRBJ2-1
v_gene: TRBV11-2
abundance: NA
d_gene: TRBD2
CDR3nt: TGTGCCAGCAGCTTAGCGGCGGGAGCCAATGAGCAGTTCTTC
CDR3aa: CASSLAAGANEQFF

len: 16
j_gene: TRBJ2-4
v_gene: TRBV6-1
abundance: NA
d_gene: NA
CDR3nt: TGTGCCAGCAGTGAAGTACCAGGGGCACCCAAAAACATTCAGTACTTC
CDR3aa: CASSEVPGAPKNIQYF

len: 14
j_gene: TRBJ1-5
v_gene: TRBV25-1
abundance: NA
d_gene: NA
CDR3nt: TGTGCCAGCAGTGAACAGTATAGCAATCAGCCCCAGCATTTT
CDR3aa: CASSEQYSNQPQHF

len: 15
j_gene: TRBJ1-2
v_gene: TRBV5-1
abundance: once
d_gene: NA
CDR3nt: TGCGCCAGCAGCTTGGCCGTGGGGGCGCTGGATGGCTACACCTTC
CDR3aa: CASSLAVGALDGYTF

len: 14
j_gene: TRBJ1-2
v_gene: TRBV28
abundance: NA
d_gene: NA
CDR3nt: TGTGCCAGCAGTTTGGGGGGTCTTCACTATGGCTACACCTTC
CDR3aa: CASSLGGLHYGYTF

len: 15
j_gene: TRBJ1-5
v_gene: TRBV10-3
abundance: NA
d_gene: NA
CDR3nt: TGTGCCACCGGGGTGGAGGGGCAGAGCAATCAGCCCCAGCATTTT
CDR3aa: CATGVEGQSNQPQHF

len: 15
j_gene: TRBJ2-3
v_gene: TRBV9
abundance: NA
d_gene: NA
CDR3nt: TGTGCCAGCAGCGTAGGACCTGTAAGCACAGATACGCAGTATTTT
CDR3aa: CASSVGPVSTDTQYF

len: 15
j_gene: TRBJ1-3
v_gene: TRBV5-1
abundance: NA
d_gene: NA
CDR3nt: TGCGCCAGCAGCTTGAGGGTTGGCTCTGGAAACACCATATATTTT
CDR3aa: CASSLRVGSGNTIYF

len: 16
j_gene: TRBJ2-7
v_gene: TRBV28
abundance: NA
d_gene: TRBD2
CDR3nt: TGTGCCAGCAGTTCCTTCTCCTCGCGGGGGATATACGAGCAGTACTTC
CDR3aa: CASSSFSSRGIYEQYF

len: 15
j_gene: TRBJ2-3
v_gene: TRBV27
abundance: NA
d_gene: NA
CDR3nt: TGTGCCAGCAGTTTAGGACTGGCAGCCGCAGATACGCAGTATTTT
CDR3aa: CASSLGLAAADTQYF

len: 17
j_gene: TRBJ1-6
v_gene: TRBV7-2
abundance: NA
d_gene: TRBD1
CDR3nt: TGTGCCAGCAGCCGCGTGGGACAGAGCTCCTATAATTCACCCCTCCACTTT
CDR3aa: CASSRVGQSSYNSPLHF

len: 14
j_gene: TRBJ1-1
v_gene: TRBV18
abundance: NA
d_gene: NA
CDR3nt: TGTGCCAGCTCACCATTGCAGTTAAACACTGAAGCTTTCTTT
CDR3aa: CASSPLQLNTEAFF

len: 14
j_gene: TRBJ2-3
v_gene: TRBV9
abundance: once
d_gene: NA
CDR3nt: TGTGCCAGCGGATCAAGCCCGCGTCCAGATACGCAGTATTTT
CDR3aa: CASGSSPRPDTQYF

len: 15
j_gene: TRBJ2-1
v_gene: TRBV7-8
abundance: NA
d_gene: NA
CDR3nt: TGTGCCAGCAGCTTATATATCTCAGAGGGCAATGAGCAGTTCTTC
CDR3aa: CASSLYISEGNEQFF

len: 13
j_gene: TRBJ2-5
v_gene: TRBV18
abundance: NA
d_gene: NA
CDR3nt: TGTGCCAGCTCAGGCGGAGGGGTGGAGACCCAGTACTTC
CDR3aa: CASSGGGVETQYF

len: 16
j_gene: TRBJ2-7
v_gene: TRBV27
abundance: NA
d_gene: NA
CDR3nt: TGTGCCAGCAGTTTAGCAGGGACTCGAAACTCCTACGAGCAGTACTTC
CDR3aa: CASSLAGTRNSYEQYF

len: 14
j_gene: TRBJ2-1
v_gene: TRBV5-1
abundance: NA
d_gene: NA
CDR3nt: TGCGCCAGCAGCTTACAGCAGAGCTACAATGAGCAGTTCTTC
CDR3aa: CASSLQQSYNEQFF

len: 16
j_gene: TRBJ1-5
v_gene: TRBV5-8
abundance: NA
d_gene: NA
CDR3nt: TGTGCCAGCAGCTTGTTTATGGTTGGGGGCGGGCAGCCCCAGCATTTT
CDR3aa: CASSLFMVGGGQPQHF

len: 16
j_gene: TRBJ2-2
v_gene: TRBV28
abundance: NA
d_gene: NA
CDR3nt: TGTGCCAGCAGTTTAAGTTCCAGTTCGAACACCGGGGAGCTGTTTTTT
CDR3aa: CASSLSSSSNTGELFF

len: 14
j_gene: TRBJ1-2
v_gene: TRBV5-1
abundance: once
d_gene: TRBD1
CDR3nt: TGCGCCAGCAGCTTGGGGGACAGACGGTATGGCTACACCTTC
CDR3aa: CASSLGDRRYGYTF

len: 13
j_gene: TRBJ1-1
v_gene: TRBV18
abundance: NA
d_gene: TRBD1
CDR3nt: TGTGCCAGCTCACCACTCGGGGACAGTGAAGCTTTCTTT
CDR3aa: CASSPLGDSEAFF

len: 9
j_gene: TRBJ2-7
v_gene: TRBV28
abundance: NA
d_gene: NA
CDR3nt: TGTGCCAGTGGAGGGGGTCCGTACTTC
CDR3aa: CASGGGPYF

len: 14
j_gene: TRBJ1-1
v_gene: TRBV4-1
abundance: NA
d_gene: NA
CDR3nt: TGCGCCAGCAGCCCCACGACAGGGAACACTGAAGCTTTCTTT
CDR3aa: CASSPTTGNTEAFF

len: 18
j_gene: TRBJ2-1
v_gene: TRBV14
abundance: NA
d_gene: TRBD2
CDR3nt: TGTGCCAGCAGCCCCCGGACTAGCGGTACGAGCTCCTACAATGAGCAGTTCTTC
CDR3aa: CASSPRTSGTSSYNEQFF

len: 15
j_gene: TRBJ1-4
v_gene: TRBV28
abundance: NA
d_gene: NA
CDR3nt: TGTGCCAGCGTCGGGGTGGGTCCGACTAATGAAAAACTGTTTTTT
CDR3aa: CASVGVGPTNEKLFF

len: 17
j_gene: TRBJ2-6
v_gene: TRBV7-9
abundance: NA
d_gene: NA
CDR3nt: TGTGCCAGCAGCTTAGCCACGCCCAGCCCTGGGGCCAACGTCCTGACTTTC
CDR3aa: CASSLATPSPGANVLTF

len: 11
j_gene: TRBJ2-7
v_gene: TRBV5-6
abundance: NA
d_gene: NA
CDR3nt: TGTGCCAGCAGCCTGGGGTACGAGCAGTACTTC
CDR3aa: CASSLGYEQYF